The T cell receptor beta chain described here comes from a study of blood T cell repertoires in COVID-19. Trimming at V came to 0 bases and at J to 4 bases, leaving 8 bases not matched to a gene. Germline CDR1 and CDR2: LGHNT and FRNRAP. The CDR3 is 17 residues long. Assay: immunoSEQ multiplex PCR; the TCRdb copy retains only in-frame clones and omits some. The sample lists about 140,000 clones; 80% to 85% were seen once. The specimen was peripheral blood. V is TRBV12-5 and J is TRBJ2-7, with 11 bases matching TRBD1. This TCR was sampled from a human donor in a cohort sampled during active COVID-19. CDR3 bases: TGTGCTAGTGGTTTGGTACTCTCGGGACAGGGGGGGTACGAGCAGTACTTC. Translated, it gives CASGLVLSGQGGYEQYF.